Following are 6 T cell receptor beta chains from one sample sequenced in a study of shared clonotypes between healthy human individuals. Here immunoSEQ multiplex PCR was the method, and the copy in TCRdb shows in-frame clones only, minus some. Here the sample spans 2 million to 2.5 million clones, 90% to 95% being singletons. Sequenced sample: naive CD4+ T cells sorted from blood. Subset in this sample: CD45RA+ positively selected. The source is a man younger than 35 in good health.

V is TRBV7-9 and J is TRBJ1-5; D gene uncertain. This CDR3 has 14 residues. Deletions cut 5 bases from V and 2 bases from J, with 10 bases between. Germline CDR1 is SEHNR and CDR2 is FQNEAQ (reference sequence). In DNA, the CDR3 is TGTGCCAGCAGCCCGGAGGGTGGCAATCAGCCCCAGCATTTT. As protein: CASSPEGGNQPQHF. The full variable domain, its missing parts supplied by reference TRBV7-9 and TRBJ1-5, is DTGVSQNPRHKITKRGQNVTFRCDPISEHNRLYWYRQTLGQGPEFLTYFQNEAQLEKSRLLSDRFSAERPKGSFSTLEIQRTEQGDSAMYLCASSPEGGNQPQHFGDGTRLSIL.

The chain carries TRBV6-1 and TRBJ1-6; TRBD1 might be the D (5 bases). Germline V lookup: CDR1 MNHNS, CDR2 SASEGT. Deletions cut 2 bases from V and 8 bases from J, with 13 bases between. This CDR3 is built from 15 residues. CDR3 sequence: CASSEWGPPDSPLHF. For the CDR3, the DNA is TGTGCCAGCAGTGAATGGGGACCCCCGGATTCACCCCTCCACTTT.

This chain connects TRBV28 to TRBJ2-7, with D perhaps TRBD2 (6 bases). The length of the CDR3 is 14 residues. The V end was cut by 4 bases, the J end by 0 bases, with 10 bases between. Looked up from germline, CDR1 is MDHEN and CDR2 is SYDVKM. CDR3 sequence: CASSSLALSYEQYF. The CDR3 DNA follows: TGTGCCAGCAGTTCTCTAGCGCTCTCCTACGAGCAGTACTTC.

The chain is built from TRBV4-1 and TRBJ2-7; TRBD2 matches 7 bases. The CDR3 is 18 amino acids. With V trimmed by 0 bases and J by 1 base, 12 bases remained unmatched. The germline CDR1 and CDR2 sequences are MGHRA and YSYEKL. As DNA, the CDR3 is TGCGCCAGCAGCCAAGAAAGGCTAGCGGAGGGGCGGTCCTACGAGCAGTACTTC. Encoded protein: CASSQERLAEGRSYEQYF.

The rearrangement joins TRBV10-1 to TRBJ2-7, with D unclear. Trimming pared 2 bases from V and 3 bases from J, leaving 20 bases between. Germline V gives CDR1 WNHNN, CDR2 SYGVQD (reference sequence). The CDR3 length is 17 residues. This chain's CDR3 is CASSETVTTGVHYEQYF. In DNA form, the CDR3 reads TGCGCCAGCAGTGAGACCGTTACGACTGGGGTTCACTACGAGCAGTACTTC.

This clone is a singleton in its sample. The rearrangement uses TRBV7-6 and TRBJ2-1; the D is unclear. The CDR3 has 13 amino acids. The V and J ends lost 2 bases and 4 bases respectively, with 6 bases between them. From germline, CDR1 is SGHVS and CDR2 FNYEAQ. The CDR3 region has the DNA TGTGCCAGCAGCTTAAAGGAATACAATGAGCAGTTCTTC. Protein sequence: CASSLKEYNEQFF.